Shown below are 5 T cell receptor beta chains from a single sample sequenced in a study of blood T cell repertoires in COVID-19. Repertoires were generated with immunoSEQ multiplex PCR, while TCRdb's copy carries only in-frame clones and drops some. Of 120,000 or so clones listed, 70% to 90% were seen once; the top ten hold about 4%. Sequencing input: peripheral blood. The receptors stem from a woman aged 45-60 years with acute or convalescent COVID-19.

Here the CDR3 DNA reads TGTGCCAGCAGTTCCAGTCAATACTCACCCCTCCACTTT. Residues: CASSSSQYSPLHF. V gene TRBV5-8 combines with J gene TRBJ1-6; D is undetermined. Germline CDR1 is SGHTS and CDR2 is YDEGEE. The germline V and J ends were trimmed by 5 bases and 10 bases, with 13 bases remaining between them. The CDR3 loop spans 13 amino acids.

In its sample, this clone was seen a few times. The chain recombines TRBV7-3 with TRBJ2-2; 7 nucleotides match TRBD1. The CDR3 has 14 amino acids. Trimming took 5 bases from V and 6 from J; bases not matched to a gene: 6. Germline CDR1 SGHTA, CDR2 FQGTGA. The DNA of the CDR3 is TGTGCCAGCAGCGGACAGGTTCAGGCCGGGGAGCTGTTTTTT. It is translated as CASSGQVQAGELFF.

The rearrangement joins TRBV2 to TRBJ2-5; D is perhaps TRBD1 (6 bases). Germline CDR1 is SNHLY and CDR2 is FYNNEI. Trimming cost V 8 bases and J 2 bases, with 15 bases left between them. This CDR3 is 14 amino acids long. CDR3 sequence reads: CASEDDRRQETQYF. CDR3 DNA sequence: TGTGCCAGCGAAGACGACAGGAGGCAAGAGACCCAGTACTTC.

This clone was counted only a few times. The V and J genes are TRBV28 and TRBJ2-1, with 10 nucleotides matching TRBD2. The CDR3 has 15 residues. V was pared by 5 bases and J by 1 base, with 2 bases of the junction left unmatched. Germline CDR1 and CDR2: MDHEN and SYDVKM. The CDR3: CASSHSGRSYNEQFF. Here the CDR3 DNA reads TGTGCCAGCAGTCATAGCGGGAGGTCCTACAATGAGCAGTTCTTC.

This clone showed up just a few times. The rearrangement joins TRBV5-6 to TRBJ1-4, with 10 bases identical to TRBD1. Per the germline V gene, CDR1 is SGHDT and CDR2 is YYEEEE. J gave up 7 bases and V 0 bases, and 6 bases lay outside the gene matches. This CDR3 has 16 residues. As DNA, the CDR3 is TGTGCCAGCAGCTTGGCCCCGGGACAGGGGCCTGAAAAACTGTTTTTT. Amino acids: CASSLAPGQGPEKLFF.